This T cell receptor beta chain was identified in a study of blood T cell repertoires in COVID-19. Study-level information: Collection of acute and convalescent COVID-19 samples took place in the United States, Italy and Spain. T cells, B-cell-depleted T cells, or PBMCs provided the cDNA or gDNA that served as material.

Between the trimmed V and J ends, which lost 5 bases and 8 bases, there was a span of 13 bases. The CDR3 is 13 amino acids. Germline CDR1 is LNHDA and CDR2 is SQIVND (reference sequence). Generated by immunoSEQ multiplex PCR, the TCRdb table keeps only in-frame clones and is missing some. The sample holds more than 70,000 clones, around 90% seen once. Material for sequencing was peripheral blood. This chain uses TRBV19 with TRBJ2-1; D may be TRBD1 (6 bases). The TCR sequence derives from an elderly woman with acute or convalescent COVID-19. CDR3 region: CASSLTQGYEQFF. The CDR3 nucleotides are TGTGCCAGTAGTCTTACACAGGGCTATGAGCAGTTCTTC.